The 19 T cell receptor beta chains below come from one sample, sequenced in a study of vaccination effects on CD4 cells after COVID-19. Their cognate antigens are unknown. The method was immunoSEQ multiplex PCR; TCRdb's version includes in-frame clones alone and lacks a portion of them. The data show roughly 25,000 clones, with more than 60% seen just once and 7.8% held by the top ten. In the ViraFEST assay, antigen-specific CD4+ clonotypes were identified by expansion after peptide-pool stimulation. Subsequent to approximately 9 days of culture, CD4+ T cells were isolated. Every participant took two doses of the BNT162b2 or mRNA-1273 vaccine. The material was CD4+ T cells from PBMCs cultured with SARS-CoV-2 spike peptides, obtained after COVID-19 vaccination. Receptors were obtained from a human donor who received a COVID-19 vaccine.

The chain links TRBV6-5 to TRBJ2-1; 8 nucleotides line up with TRBD2. The CDR3 extends over 15 amino acids. Trimming took 4 bases from V and 2 from J; bases not matched to a gene: 4. The germline gives CDR1 MNHEY, CDR2 SVGAGI. This chain's CDR3 is CASSFSGITYNEQFF. Here the CDR3 DNA reads TGTGCCAGCAGTTTTAGCGGGATCACCTACAATGAGCAGTTCTTC.

This clone appeared a few times. This chain uses TRBV2 with TRBJ2-7; the D gene is possibly TRBD1 (6 bases). V shed 6 bases and J shed 3 bases, with 6 bases lying between them. Germline CDR1 is SNHLY and CDR2 is FYNNEI. The CDR3 extends over 11 amino acids. The CDR3 DNA reads TGTGCCAGCAGGGGACACTACGAGCAGTACTTC. Its protein product is CASRGHYEQYF.

The CDR3 sequence is CAWSVGQRGEQYF. Here the CDR3 DNA reads TGTGCCTGGAGTGTGGGACAGCGGGGCGAGCAGTACTTC. The rearrangement joins TRBV30 to TRBJ2-7; D is possibly TRBD1 or TRBD2 (7 bases each). Germline V CDR1 and CDR2: GTSNPN, SVGIG (reference sequence). With 0 bases removed from V and 6 bases from J, the gap between germline ends came to 12 bases. CDR3 length equals 13 residues.

This clone was detected once. The chain links TRBV20-1 to TRBJ1-2; perhaps TRBD1 as D (5 bases). Germline values: CDR1 DFQATT, CDR2 SNEGSKA (reference sequence). The CDR3 consists of 8 residues. Trimming removed 8 bases from V and 12 bases from J, with 10 bases in between. CDR3 residues: CSPGRDTF. In DNA form, the CDR3 reads TGCAGTCCTGGCAGGGACACCTTC.

This chain connects TRBV19 to TRBJ1-2; D possibly corresponds to TRBD1 (5 bases). The CDR3 loop spans 15 amino acids. Trimming removed 3 bases at V and 2 bases at J, with 13 bases between. Per the germline V gene, CDR1 is LNHDA and CDR2 is SQIVND (reference sequence). The CDR3 here is CASSMIPGVNYGYTF. The CDR3 nucleotides are TGTGCCAGTAGTATGATCCCGGGGGTGAACTATGGCTACACCTTC.

The rearrangement uses TRBV29-1 and TRBJ1-1, with 8 bases matching TRBD1. The CDR3 has 15 amino acids. Germline trimming cut 4 bases from V and 1 base from J; bases unmatched to any gene: 8. In germline, CDR1 is SQVTM, CDR2 ANQGSEA. Here the CDR3 DNA reads TGCAGCGTTGTGGGGAGGACAGGGTCGAACACTGAAGCTTTCTTT. Amino acid sequence: CSVVGRTGSNTEAFF.

The V call is TRBV7-9, the J call TRBJ1-4; 12 positions match TRBD1. CDR1 and CDR2 from the germline V gene are SEHNR and FQNEAQ (reference sequence). The CDR3 length is 19 residues. V gave up 2 bases and J gave up 7 bases; unmatched junction bases: 14. The CDR3 reads CASSLPPNWDRGRGEKLFF. CDR3 DNA: TGTGCCAGCAGCTTACCCCCTAATTGGGACAGGGGGCGCGGTGAAAAACTGTTTTTT.

The gene calls are TRBV5-1 and TRBJ1-4; D unresolved. Per the germline V gene, CDR1 is SGHRS and CDR2 is YFSETQ. Between the trimmed V and J ends, which lost 1 base and 5 bases, there was a span of 6 bases. The CDR3 contains 13 residues. The CDR3 DNA reads TGCGCCAGCAGCTTGACCCCGAATGAAAAACTGTTTTTT. This gives the protein CASSLTPNEKLFF.

The chain recombines TRBV10-3 with TRBJ2-7; 8 bases match TRBD1. The germline gives CDR1 ENHRY, CDR2 SYGVKD. V shed 2 bases, J shed 1 base, and the junction held 7 bases outside the gene matches. The CDR3 runs to 16 residues. CDR3 nucleotides: TGTGCCATCAGTGAGCCTTCGGGGGACAGGTCCTACGAGCAGTACTTC. Translation: CAISEPSGDRSYEQYF.

In its sample, this clone was seen a few times. The genes are TRBV7-2 and TRBJ1-1; D is undetermined. The CDR3 runs to 14 residues. Trimming removed 1 base from V and 8 bases from J, with 14 bases in between. Germline lookup yields CDR1 SGHTA and CDR2 FQGNSA. This CDR3 is CASSLGGGFEEAFF. For the CDR3, the DNA is TGTGCCAGCAGCTTAGGGGGAGGGTTTGAGGAAGCTTTCTTT.

The J gene is TRBJ1-5, the V gene TRBV2; D not certain. This CDR3 has 13 amino acids. CDR1 and CDR2 (germline): SNHLY, FYNNEI. V dropped 6 bases and J dropped 6 bases, with 12 bases sitting between them. The CDR3 DNA is TGTGCCAGCAGCGCTGAAAGCCTTCAGCCCCAGCATTTT. Its translation is CASSAESLQPQHF.

The chain employs TRBV5-6 and TRBJ1-2; tentative D call: TRBD1 (6 bases). Trimming stripped 5 bases from V and 2 bases from J, with 10 bases between. The CDR3 extends over 13 amino acids. The germline CDR1 and CDR2 sequences are SGHDT and YYEEEE. In DNA, the CDR3 is TGTGCCAGCAGGCCAACAGGGAACTATGGCTACACCTTC. Amino acids: CASRPTGNYGYTF. Full variable domain (rest looked up from reference TRBV5-6 and TRBJ1-2): DAGVTQSPTHLIKTRGQQVTLRCSPKSGHDTVSWYQQALGQGPQFIFQYYEEEERQRGNFPDRFSGHQFPNYSSELNVNALLLGDSALYLCASRPTGNYGYTFGSGTRLTVV.

The chain combines TRBV5-1 with TRBJ2-1; TRBD1 is a possible D gene (5 bases). With 1 base removed from V and 6 bases from J, the gap between germline ends came to 14 bases. Looked up from germline, CDR1 is SGHRS and CDR2 is YFSETQ. This CDR3 is built from 15 residues. The CDR3 region has the DNA TGCGCCAGCAGCTTGTCAATTACCCAGGGCAATGAGCAGTTCTTC. Amino acids: CASSLSITQGNEQFF.

CDR3 region: CASSLERDSYNEQFF. The CDR3 coding sequence is TGTGCCAGCAGCTTAGAGCGGGACTCCTACAATGAGCAGTTCTTC. The rearrangement joins TRBV11-2 to TRBJ2-1; tentative D call: TRBD2 (6 bases). Germline CDR1 is SGHAT and CDR2 is FQNNGV. The CDR3 has 15 amino acids. V dropped 0 bases and J dropped 0 bases, with 6 bases sitting between them.

The rearrangement uses TRBV4-1 and TRBJ1-3; 7 nucleotides align to TRBD1. The J segment lost 6 bases and the V segment lost 1 base, leaving 3 bases of the junction unmatched. The CDR3 is made up of 14 amino acids. CDR1 is MGHRA and CDR2 is YSYEKL in the germline V gene. CDR3 amino acids: CASSQVDRVNTIYF. CDR3 bases: TGCGCCAGCAGCCAAGTAGACAGGGTAAACACCATATATTTT.

The rearrangement joins TRBV5-1 to TRBJ2-7, with 14 bases fitting TRBD2. The germline gives CDR1 SGHRS, CDR2 YFSETQ. CDR3 length: 19 residues. V lost 2 bases to trimming and J lost 3 bases; unmatched junction nucleotides: 13. CDR3 loop: CASSFKTSGRAVSVYEQYF. The DNA of the CDR3 is TGCGCCAGCAGCTTTAAGACTAGCGGGAGGGCCGTTTCGGTCTACGAGCAGTACTTC.

V is TRBV5-1 and J is TRBJ1-4, with 9 bases identical to TRBD1. Germline V gene data show CDR1 as SGHRS and CDR2 as YFSETQ. This CDR3 contains 20 residues. V lost 4 bases, J lost 2 bases, and 18 bases stayed unmatched. The CDR3: CASSRERYRGPADTNEKLFF. The CDR3 DNA reads TGCGCCAGCAGCCGAGAGAGATACAGGGGGCCAGCAGATACTAATGAAAAACTGTTTTTT.

V is TRBV18 and J is TRBJ1-1, with a tentative D call TRBD1 (6 bases). Trimming shortened V by 2 bases and J by 3 bases, and 22 bases separated the two germline ends. Looked up from germline, CDR1 is KGHSH and CDR2 is LQKENI. This CDR3 comprises 18 residues. In DNA form, the CDR3 reads TGTGCCAGCTCACCAGTACAGGGAGGAAGTACGGGGGACACTGAAGCTTTCTTT. This sequence encodes CASSPVQGGSTGDTEAFF.

The gene calls are TRBV6-5 and TRBJ1-2, with TRBD1 as a possible D gene (6 bases). This CDR3 contains 14 residues. CDR1 MNHEY and CDR2 SVGAGI come from the germline V gene. Trimming shortened V by 10 bases and J by 7 bases, and 22 bases separated the two germline ends. As DNA, the CDR3 is TGTGCCACCACCCCGTCGCGGGGGGCCCGTGGCTACACCTTC. Residues: CATTPSRGARGYTF.